A single sample gave rise to the 19 T cell receptor beta chains below, sequenced in a study of T cell responses to AZD1222 COVID-19 vaccine. Method: immunoSEQ multiplex PCR; TCRdb's copy keeps in-frame clones and lacks some. The sample carries 90,000 to 130,000 clones, approximately 90% recorded once. The material sequenced was peripheral blood, taken 28 days after the second AZD1222 dose. These receptors came from an adult who received the AZD1222 COVID-19 vaccine.

The J gene is TRBJ1-6, the V gene TRBV3-1 (or the pseudogene TRBV3-2), with a weak D call TRBD1 (5 bases). Germline CDR1 and CDR2: LGHDT and YNNKEL (reference sequence). Trimming removed 4 bases at V and 2 bases at J, with 9 bases between. The CDR3 is 15 amino acids. The CDR3 here is CASSPSGPYNSPLHF. CDR3 sequence (DNA): TGTGCCAGCAGCCCCTCGGGACCCTATAATTCACCCCTCCACTTT.

The rearrangement joins TRBV5-5 to TRBJ1-1; possibly TRBD1 for D (5 bases). The ends were cut back, 2 bases at V and 6 bases at J, with 17 bases in the middle. Germline V gives CDR1 SGHKS, CDR2 YYEKEE (reference sequence). This CDR3 is 15 amino acids long. CDR3 coding DNA: TGTGCCAGCAGCTTTCCCGGGACCACCCCCGCTGAAGCTTTCTTT. Its protein is CASSFPGTTPAEAFF.

This clone was counted between two and nine times. The V gene is TRBV20-1, the J gene TRBJ2-7; D call uncertain. The CDR3 consists of 10 residues. CDR1 and CDR2 from the germline V gene are DFQATT and SNEGSKA (reference sequence). Between the trimmed V and J ends, which lost 3 bases and 4 bases, there was a span of 4 bases. Here the CDR3 DNA reads TGCAGTGCTAGGCTGTACGAGCAGTACTTC. Protein product: CSARLYEQYF.

The chain has TRBV2 and TRBJ1-5; D gene unclear. The V gene's germline CDR1 is SNHLY and CDR2 FYNNEI. The CDR3 is 14 amino acids. V was shortened by 4 bases and J by 6 bases, with 13 bases between the two germline ends. The CDR3 bases are TGTGCCAGCAGTGGTGGTGAGGGAGGTCAGCCCCAGCATTTT. It yields the protein CASSGGEGGQPQHF.

The gene calls are TRBV27 and TRBJ1-4, with 7 nucleotides matching TRBD1. V dropped 3 bases and J dropped 7; count of bases not matched to a gene: 5. This CDR3 is 14 amino acids long. Per the germline V gene, CDR1 is MNHEY and CDR2 is SMNVEV (reference sequence). In DNA, the CDR3 is TGTGCCAGCAGTTTCTCCGGGACAGCTGAAAAACTGTTTTTT. Protein sequence: CASSFSGTAEKLFF.

The V and J genes are TRBV15 and TRBJ1-1, with 8 positions matching TRBD1. The CDR3 is 16 amino acids. Germline V gene data show CDR1 as LNHNV and CDR2 as YYDKDF (reference sequence). V lost 0 bases and J lost 1; bases outside the gene matches: 4. DNA for the CDR3: TGTGCCACCAGCAGAGATCGGGGGACAGGGAACACTGAAGCTTTCTTT. Translating it yields CATSRDRGTGNTEAFF. Complete variable domain (other parts from reference TRBV15 and TRBJ1-1): DAMVIQNPRYQVTQFGKPVTLSCSQTLNHNVMYWYQQKSSQAPKLLFHYYDKDFNNEADTPDNFQSRRPNTSFCFLDIRSPGLGDTAMYLCATSRDRGTGNTEAFFGQGTRLTVV.

The rearrangement joins TRBV10-3 to TRBJ2-2; 7 bases are a match to TRBD1. V shed 5 bases, J shed 3 bases, and the junction held 9 bases outside the gene matches. Germline V CDR1 and CDR2: ENHRY, SYGVKD. The CDR3 totals 16 residues. The CDR3 DNA reads TGTGCCATCAGTCCTTACACAGGACAGGACACCGGGGAGCTGTTTTTT. Protein: CAISPYTGQDTGELFF.

The rearrangement uses TRBV7-9 and TRBJ2-1, with TRBD1 as a possible D gene (6 bases). CDR1 and CDR2 from the germline V gene are SEHNR and FQNEAQ (reference sequence). The CDR3 runs to 13 residues. Trimming shortened V by 10 bases and J by 2 bases, and 12 bases separated the two germline ends. The CDR3, as DNA: TGTGCCACCCGCCACAGGGCCTACAATGAGCAGTTCTTC. This translates into CATRHRAYNEQFF.

The chain uses TRBV28 and TRBJ2-1; a possible D gene is TRBD2 (5 bases). V was pared by 3 bases and J by 7 bases, with 10 bases between. The CDR3 runs 13 residues. CDR1 MDHEN and CDR2 SYDVKM come from the germline V gene. The DNA for the CDR3 is TGTGCCAGCAGTTTCGGGGTGGGAAATGAGCAGTTCTTC. Translating it yields CASSFGVGNEQFF.

The genes are TRBV28 and TRBJ2-7; a weak D match, TRBD2 (7 bases). The CDR3 is 14 residues long. Looked up from germline, CDR1 is MDHEN and CDR2 is SYDVKM. The V and J ends lost 4 bases and 0 bases respectively, with 10 bases between them. This CDR3 reads CASSSGGSSYEQYF. The CDR3, as DNA: TGTGCCAGCAGTTCGGGGGGCAGCTCCTACGAGCAGTACTTC.

About this clone: A read error may produce the germline difference seen at one junction end. The chain recombines TRBV7-7 with TRBJ2-2, with 7 bases that match TRBD2. The germline CDR1 and CDR2 sequences are SSHAT and FNYEAQ (reference sequence). This CDR3 contains 16 residues. CDR3 sequence reads: CASSSVASGYTGELFF. The CDR3 nucleotides read TGTGCTAGCAGCTCCGTCGCTAGCGGATACACCGGGGAGCTGTTTTTT.

Here the CDR3 reads CATRGTSGDYNEQFF. DNA for the CDR3: TGTGCCACCCGCGGGACTAGCGGGGACTACAATGAGCAGTTCTTC. V and J are TRBV6-4 and TRBJ2-1, with 13 bases that match TRBD2. Germline CDR1 and CDR2: MRHNA and SNTAGT. The V and J ends lost 10 bases and 3 bases, in that order; junction bases with no gene match: 6. The CDR3 has 15 residues.

The chain joins TRBV18 to TRBJ2-5; TRBD1 might be the D (6 bases). Trimming pared 6 bases from V and 4 bases from J, leaving 18 bases between. CDR3 size: 15 residues. Germline CDR1 reads KGHSH; CDR2 reads LQKENI. The DNA for the CDR3 is TGTGCCAGCTCCCAAGTAACAGGGTTTACAGAGACCCAGTACTTC. Its protein product is CASSQVTGFTETQYF.

This chain joins TRBV28 and TRBJ1-5; D remains unclear. Trimming left V 6 bases short and J 1 base short, with 10 bases between. The CDR3 has 14 amino acids. Germline CDR1 and CDR2: MDHEN and SYDVKM. Here the CDR3 reads CASSNDGSNQPQHF. In DNA form, the CDR3 reads TGTGCCAGCAGCAACGACGGCAGCAATCAGCCCCAGCATTTT.

This clone was observed once. The gene calls are TRBV9 and TRBJ1-5; D possibly corresponds to TRBD1 (5 bases). This CDR3 has 14 amino acids. Trimming took off 5 bases at V and 4 bases at J, with 13 bases between the two ends. Germline V gene lookup returns CDR1 SGDLS and CDR2 YYNGEE. CDR3 sequence: CASSYGGWNQPQHF. CDR3 nucleotides: TGTGCCAGCAGTTACGGGGGGTGGAATCAGCCCCAGCATTTT.

The rearrangement links TRBV13 to TRBJ2-1; D possibly corresponds to TRBD2 (6 bases). Between the trimmed V and J ends, which lost 4 bases and 7 bases, there was a span of 17 bases. Per germline, CDR1 PRHDT and CDR2 FYEKMQ (reference sequence). The CDR3 is made up of 15 amino acids. The CDR3 bases are TGTGCCAGCAGCTCCCGACTAGTATCCCGGAATGAGCAGTTCTTC. Encoded protein: CASSSRLVSRNEQFF.

The DNA for the CDR3 is TGCAGCGTTGGGCAGGGGGCGCGGAATGGCTACACCTTC. This gives the protein CSVGQGARNGYTF. The V gene is TRBV29-1, the J gene TRBJ1-2, with 8 bases that match TRBD1. The CDR3 is 13 residues long. V trimming: 4 bases; J trimming: 6 bases; junction bases outside the gene matches: 7. Per germline, CDR1 SQVTM and CDR2 ANQGSEA.

V usage is TRBV5-1 and J usage is TRBJ1-2; tentatively, D is TRBD1 (5 bases). The CDR3 length is 15 residues. The germline CDR1 and CDR2 sequences are SGHRS and YFSETQ. Trimming removed 4 bases from V and 8 bases from J, with 21 bases in between. The CDR3 spells CASSPLGGGMSGYTF. The DNA of the CDR3 is TGCGCCAGCAGCCCCCTCGGGGGGGGGATGAGCGGCTACACCTTC.

J is TRBJ1-4 and V is TRBV19; 8 nucleotides align to TRBD1. The CDR3 is made up of 15 amino acids. Per germline, CDR1 LNHDA and CDR2 SQIVND (reference sequence). The V gene end was trimmed by 5 bases and the J gene end by 8 bases; junction bases not matched to a gene: 10. CDR3 amino acids: CASSPRQGTEEKLFF. The CDR3 nucleotides are TGTGCCAGTAGTCCCCGACAGGGGACAGAGGAAAAACTGTTTTTT.